This T cell receptor beta chain was captured in a study of beta chain features in type 1 diabetes. Study-level information: In age, gender and cell yields, patients were similar to healthy donors. Findings of the study overall: cDNA-based reads could over-represent cells with high TCR expression. The naive, central memory and Treg TCRB repertoires looked more alike in patients than they did in healthy donors. There was a moderate but significant shortening of TCRB CDR3s in all four CD4+ subsets of Type 1 diabetes patients.

The study reverse transcribed the entire isolated RNA, so it sequenced expressed TCRB transcripts. Profiled with immunoSEQ multiplex PCR; TCRdb holds only in-frame clones, not every one. The data contain around 100,000 clones, under 30% of them singletons. Germline values: CDR1 MNHEY, CDR2 SMNVEV (reference sequence). This CDR3 spans 19 amino acids. V shed 2 bases and J shed 4 bases, with 23 bases lying between them. A word on this clone: Its cognate antigen is unknown.

This sequence joins TRBV27 and TRBJ2-2; D possibly corresponds to TRBD1 (5 bases). The source of this sequence is a young woman with type 1 diabetes. Sequenced input: central memory CD4+ T cells from blood. The CDR3 nucleotides are TGTGCCAGCAGTTTAGAGAGACCTACGCCCCTACAGGTCACCGGGGAGCTGTTTTTT. Translating gives CASSLERPTPLQVTGELFF.